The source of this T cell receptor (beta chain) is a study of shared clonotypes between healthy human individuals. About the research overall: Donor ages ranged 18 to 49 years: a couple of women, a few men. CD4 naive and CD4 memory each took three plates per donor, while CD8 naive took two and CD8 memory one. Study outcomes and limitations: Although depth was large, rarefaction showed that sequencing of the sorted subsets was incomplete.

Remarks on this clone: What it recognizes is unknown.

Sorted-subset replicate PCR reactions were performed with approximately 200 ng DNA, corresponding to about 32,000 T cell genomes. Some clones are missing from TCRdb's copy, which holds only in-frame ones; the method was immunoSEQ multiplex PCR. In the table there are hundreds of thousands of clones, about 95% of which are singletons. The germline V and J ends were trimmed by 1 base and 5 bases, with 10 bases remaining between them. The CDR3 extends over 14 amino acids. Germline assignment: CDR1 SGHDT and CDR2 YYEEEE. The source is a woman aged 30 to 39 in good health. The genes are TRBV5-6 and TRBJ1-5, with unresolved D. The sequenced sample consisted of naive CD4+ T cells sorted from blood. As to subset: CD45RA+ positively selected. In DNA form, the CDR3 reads TGTGCCAGCAGCTTGCGAAGGGCCCATCAGCCCCAGCATTTT. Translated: CASSLRRAHQPQHF.